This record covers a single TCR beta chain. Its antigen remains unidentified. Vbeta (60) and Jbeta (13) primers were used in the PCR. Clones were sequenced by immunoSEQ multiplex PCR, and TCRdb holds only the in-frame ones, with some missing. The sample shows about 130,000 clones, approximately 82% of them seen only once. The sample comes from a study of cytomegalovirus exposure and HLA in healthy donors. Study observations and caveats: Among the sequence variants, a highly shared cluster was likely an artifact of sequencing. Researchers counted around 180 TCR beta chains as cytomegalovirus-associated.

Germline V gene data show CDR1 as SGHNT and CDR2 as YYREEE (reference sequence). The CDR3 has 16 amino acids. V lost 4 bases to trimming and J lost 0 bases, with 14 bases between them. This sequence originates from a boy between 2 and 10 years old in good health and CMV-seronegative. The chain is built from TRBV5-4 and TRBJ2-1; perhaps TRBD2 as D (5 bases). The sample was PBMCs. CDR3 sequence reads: CASSPDSVSSYNEQFF. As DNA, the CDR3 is TGTGCCAGCAGCCCTGATAGCGTAAGCTCCTACAATGAGCAGTTCTTC.